The present TCR beta chain was sequenced within a study of OX40 agonist ivuxolimab in advanced cancers. Overall study: Patients were roughly 83% male with ages roughly 23 to 90, mean about 65.

With 3 bases removed from V and 2 bases from J, the gap between germline ends came to 11 bases. Germline V gene data show CDR1 as ENHRY and CDR2 as SYGVKD. The CDR3 extends over 14 amino acids. Concerning this clone: Its antigen is not identified.

Libraries were prepared by immunoSEQ multiplex PCR; TCRdb keeps only in-frame clonotypes and omits some of them. The profile shows 100,000 or so clones, approximately 95% of them singletons. Drawing of blood for sampling happened at baseline, at cycle 4 day 1, and at cycle 7 day 1. Study-wide results and caveats: Compared with CD4+, CD8+ T cells on average had more expanded clones.

Specimen: CD4+ or CD8+ T cells sorted from blood, collected in a trial of the OX40 agonist ivuxolimab. This rearrangement joins TRBV10-3 to TRBJ2-7; tentatively, D is TRBD1 (5 bases). This sequence was found in an adult with an advanced solid tumor such as melanoma, head and neck, liver or kidney cancer. CDR3 sequence: CAISEGRVTYEQYF. CDR3 DNA: TGTGCCATCAGTGAAGGCAGGGTCACCTACGAGCAGTACTTC.